One T cell receptor beta chain is described in this entry. Its recognized antigen is unknown. Base qualities are missing; no much larger clone stands one base away. The data originate from a study of vaccination and CD4 T cells after COVID-19 (dated by TCRdb to between 2021 and 2023). About the study as a whole: SARS-CoV-2 positivity had been established in the convalescent patients by nasal swab PCR, and mild disease was recorded in under ten of these patients and severe disease in one. In the convalescent cohort there were six males and four females, among whom were two Hispanic individuals, seven Caucasians, two Asians and one multiracial person. Post-vaccine blood samples were collected a median of about 72 days after the second vaccine dose, ranging from roughly 12 to 250 days. For stimulating the cultures, overlapping spike peptide pools were used, derived from SARS-CoV-2 as well as from the common cold coronaviruses HCoV-NL63, HCoV-OC43 and HCoV-229E. In 10 COVID-19 convalescent patients and 4 infection-naive healthy vaccine recipients, researchers compared the spike-specific CD4+ TCR repertoire from before mRNA vaccination with the repertoire from after. Control cultures received a CEFX viral epitope pool as the positive control, an HIV-1 Nef peptide pool as the negative control, or no peptide. A few convalescent patients gave samples both early after vaccination (day 14) and late after vaccination (days 161 to 241). Post-COVID blood samples from convalescent patients were collected a median of approximately 100 days after diagnosis, with a range of 35 to 161 days. Two doses of either the Pfizer-BioNTech BNT162b2 vaccine (n=8) or the Moderna mRNA-1273 vaccine (n=2) were administered to participants.

The study at large found these results: The study included relatively few convalescent patients and did not analyze early timepoints after natural infection. Although the median number of SARS-CoV-2-reactive clonotypes went up from around 20 after infection to 30 to 45 after vaccination, the increase was not significant. In convalescent patients, nearly all vaccine-specific clones (304 of 307) were found to be mono-reactive for SARS-CoV-2 spike rather than cross-reactive with common cold coronaviruses. In convalescent patients, a median approximately 90% of post-vaccine SARS-CoV-2-reactive clones were detected only after vaccination, suggesting vaccine-specific priming.

At the junction V is shortened by 1 base and J by 2 bases, with 11 bases in between. From the cysteine through the phenylalanine, the CDR3 covers 15 amino acids. Only the CDR3 region is kept as DNA, spanning 45 bases read in frame from base 1. The library was built by means of PCR. TCR sequencing of DNA from cultured CD4+ T cells used the Oncomine TCR Beta short-read assay at the Johns Hopkins FTIC core. The QIAamp micro DNA kit was used to extract genomic DNA from the cultured CD4+ T cells. Oncomine TCR Beta libraries made from cultured CD4+ T cells were pooled using unique dual indexes and sequenced on an Illumina iSeq 100. In the original analysis: Non-productive sequences were filtered out, and CDR3s that did not start with C, did not end with F or W, or were shorter than 7 amino acids were discarded. Antigen-specific clonotypes were identified using the MANAFEST web application through comparison of peptide-stimulated wells with reference and other culture wells. To be called positive, a clone needed an FDR below 0.05, an odds ratio above 5, and a productive frequency above 0.1% in at least two of three replicate wells. Clonotypes that were significantly expanded in both SARS-CoV-2 spike wells and at least one common cold coronavirus spike condition were defined as cross-reactive. Similarity between CDR3 sequences was evaluated in R version 3.6.1 using Levenshtein distances (stringdist) and unrooted phylogenetic trees (ape). TCRdb applied fastp at Q25 and MiXCR to the public reads, then kept only in-frame beta chains. Each entry merges the rows of one CDR3 protein and shows their most common DNA and genes. These V and J calls originate from TCRdb's pipeline instead of the authors' own analysis. This sample lists under 20,000 distinct CDR3 sequences; under 65% were detected once. The top ten hold over 20% of the sample.

Explained via the paper, the time point label denotes: late sampling 161 to 241 days after vaccination in a few convalescent patients. In light of the paper, this sample's treatment or condition label describes: approximately nine-day PBMC culture with coronavirus spike peptide pools or control peptides (ViraFEST assay). The ViraFEST assay, used in the study, expanded antigen-specific T cells with peptide pools and then identified the expanded clonotypes through TCR sequencing. The convalescent patients' positive SARS-CoV-2 PCR tests were from March to December 2020, which was before the Alpha, Beta and Delta variants emerged in the United States. About 2 million PBMCs per well were cultured in IMDM with roughly 5.2% human AB serum and roughly 10 IU/ml IL-2, plus 10 ug/ml peptide pools. Half of the culture medium was replaced with fresh IL-2-containing medium on days 3 and 7. Once the cells had been in culture for around 10 days, the EasySep CD4+ T cell isolation kit was used to isolate CD4+ T cells by negative selection. PBMCs were separated from whole blood using Ficoll-Paque Plus gradient centrifugation and then either used fresh or cryopreserved at -140C. Each culture condition was generally run in triplicate wells.

The TCR was taken from a human donor who had recovered from COVID-19. This specimen was CD4+ T cells from blood, cultured in vitro, taken about 7 months after SARS-CoV-2 vaccination. The sequence joins TRBV12-3 or TRBV12-4 to TRBJ2-5; TRBD2 is a weak D gene call, 6 bases matching. The DNA sequence is as follows: TGTGCCAGCAGTTTAGATGGAGGGGAGCAAGAGACCCAGTACTTC. Its coded protein is CASSLDGGEQETQYF.